A single sample is the source of the 3 T cell receptor beta chains below, sequenced in a study of cytomegalovirus exposure and HLA in healthy donors. The PCR had 60 Vbeta and 13 Jbeta primers. Only in-frame clones appear in the TCRdb table, and some are missing; sequencing was by immunoSEQ multiplex PCR. The sample lists under 120,000 clones, 60% to 75% occurring once. Sequencing used PBMCs. These receptors originate from a man aged 40-50 years in good health and CMV-seropositive.

The V call is TRBV6-1, the J call TRBJ2-7, with 11 bases lining up with TRBD2. In germline, CDR1 is MNHNS, CDR2 SASEGT. There are 14 residues in the CDR3. V shed 10 bases and J 1 base; nucleotides not matched to a gene: 6. CDR3 residues: CATRGTSGSYEQYF. The CDR3 DNA reads as TGTGCCACACGGGGGACTAGCGGTTCCTACGAGCAGTACTTC.

On this clone: A read error may produce the germline difference seen at one junction end. The V and J genes are TRBV6-5 and TRBJ1-2, with 7 positions matching TRBD1. The germline V gene has CDR1 MNHEY and CDR2 SVGAGI. CDR3 length: 13 residues. This chain's CDR3 is CAGRSAGGYGYTF. Here the CDR3 DNA reads TGTGCCGGCAGGTCAGCAGGGGGCTATGGCTACACCTTC.

There are a few counts of this clone. The CDR3 loop is CASSQESLAGDGYTF. The CDR3 bases are TGCGCCAGCAGCCAAGAGAGCCTGGCGGGGGATGGCTACACCTTC. The chain uses TRBV4-1 and TRBJ1-2, with TRBD1 as a possible D gene (5 bases). In germline, CDR1 is MGHRA, CDR2 YSYEKL. The CDR3 consists of 15 residues. Trimming removed 0 bases from V and 6 bases from J, with 14 bases in between.